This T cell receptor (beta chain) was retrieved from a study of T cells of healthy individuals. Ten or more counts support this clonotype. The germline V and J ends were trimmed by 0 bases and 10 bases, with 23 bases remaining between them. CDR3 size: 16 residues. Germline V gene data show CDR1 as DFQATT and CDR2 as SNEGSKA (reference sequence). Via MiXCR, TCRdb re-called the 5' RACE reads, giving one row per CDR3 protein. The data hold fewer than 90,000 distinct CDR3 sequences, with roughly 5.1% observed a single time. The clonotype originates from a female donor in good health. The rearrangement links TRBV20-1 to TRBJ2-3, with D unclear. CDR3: CSARDLGSFVRQAQYF. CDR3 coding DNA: TGCAGTGCTAGAGATCTGGGTAGCTTCGTACGTCAGGCGCAGTATTTT.